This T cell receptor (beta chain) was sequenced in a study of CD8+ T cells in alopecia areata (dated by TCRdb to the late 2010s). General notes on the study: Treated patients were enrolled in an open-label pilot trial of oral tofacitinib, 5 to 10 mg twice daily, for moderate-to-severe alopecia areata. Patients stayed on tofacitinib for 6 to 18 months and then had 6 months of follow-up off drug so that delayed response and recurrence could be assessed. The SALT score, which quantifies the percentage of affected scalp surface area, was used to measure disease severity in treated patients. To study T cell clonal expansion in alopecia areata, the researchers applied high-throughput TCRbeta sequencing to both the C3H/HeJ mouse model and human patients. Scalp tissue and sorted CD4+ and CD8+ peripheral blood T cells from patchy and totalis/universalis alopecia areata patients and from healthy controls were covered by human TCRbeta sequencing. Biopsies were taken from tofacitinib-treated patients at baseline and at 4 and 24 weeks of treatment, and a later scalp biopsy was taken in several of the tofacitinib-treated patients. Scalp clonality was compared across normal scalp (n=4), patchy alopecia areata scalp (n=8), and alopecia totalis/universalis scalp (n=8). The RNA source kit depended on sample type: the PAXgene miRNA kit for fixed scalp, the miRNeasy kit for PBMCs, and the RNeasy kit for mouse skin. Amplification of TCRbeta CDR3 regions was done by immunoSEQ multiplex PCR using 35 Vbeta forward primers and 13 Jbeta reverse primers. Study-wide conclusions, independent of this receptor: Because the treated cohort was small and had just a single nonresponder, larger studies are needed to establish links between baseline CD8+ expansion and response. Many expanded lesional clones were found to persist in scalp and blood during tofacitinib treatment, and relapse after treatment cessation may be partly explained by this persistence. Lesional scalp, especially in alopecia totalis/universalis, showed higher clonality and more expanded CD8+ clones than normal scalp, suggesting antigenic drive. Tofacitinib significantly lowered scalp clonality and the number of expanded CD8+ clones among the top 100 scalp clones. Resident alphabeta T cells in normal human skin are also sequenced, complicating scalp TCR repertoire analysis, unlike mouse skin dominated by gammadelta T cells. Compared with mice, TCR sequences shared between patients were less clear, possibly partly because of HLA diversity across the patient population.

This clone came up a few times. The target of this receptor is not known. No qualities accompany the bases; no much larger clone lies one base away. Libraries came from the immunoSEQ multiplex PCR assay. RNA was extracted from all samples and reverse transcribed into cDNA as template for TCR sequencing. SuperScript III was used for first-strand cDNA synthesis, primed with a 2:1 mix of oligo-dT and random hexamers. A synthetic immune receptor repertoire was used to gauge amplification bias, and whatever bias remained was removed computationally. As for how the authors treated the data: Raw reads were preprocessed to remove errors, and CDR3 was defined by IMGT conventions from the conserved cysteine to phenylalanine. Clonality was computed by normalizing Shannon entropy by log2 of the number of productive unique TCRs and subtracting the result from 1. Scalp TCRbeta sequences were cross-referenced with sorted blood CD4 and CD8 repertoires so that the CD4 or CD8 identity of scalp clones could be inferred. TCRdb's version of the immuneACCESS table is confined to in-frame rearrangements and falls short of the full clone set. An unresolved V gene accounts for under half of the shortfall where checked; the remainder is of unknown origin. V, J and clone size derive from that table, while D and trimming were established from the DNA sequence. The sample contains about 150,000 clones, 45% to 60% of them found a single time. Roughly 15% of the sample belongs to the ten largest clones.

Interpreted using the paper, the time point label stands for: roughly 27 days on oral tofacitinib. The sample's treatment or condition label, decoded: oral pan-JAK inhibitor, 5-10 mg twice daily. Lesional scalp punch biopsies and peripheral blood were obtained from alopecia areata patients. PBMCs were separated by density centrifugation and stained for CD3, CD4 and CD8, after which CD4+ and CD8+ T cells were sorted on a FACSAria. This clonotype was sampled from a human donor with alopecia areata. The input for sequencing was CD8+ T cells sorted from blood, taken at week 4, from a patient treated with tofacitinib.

Read as DNA, the sequence is TGCAGCGTTGAAACCGGGGAAATGACTACTAACGAGCAGTACTTC. It translates to CSVETGEMTTNEQYF. The chain couples TRBV29-1 to TRBJ2-7, with TRBD2 tentatively as D gene (5 bases match). Relative to germline, V is 2 bases shorter and J is 5 bases shorter, with 19 bases between their ends. The CDR3 holds 15 amino acids from the cysteine to the phenylalanine. Kept here is only the CDR3 DNA, which spans 45 bases and is read in frame from base 1. Reading the germline V gene gives CDR1 SQVTM and CDR2 ANQGSEA.